This T cell receptor (beta chain) was profiled in a study of vaccination and CD4 T cells after COVID-19. Study-level information: All convalescent patients were nasal swab PCR positive for SARS-CoV-2; several had mild and one severe disease. SARS-CoV-2, HCoV-NL63, HCoV-OC43 and HCoV-229E supplied the overlapping spike peptides used to stimulate cells. Study findings and constraints: Among convalescent patients, a median approximately 90% of reactive clones emerged only after vaccination.

Oncomine TCR Beta short-read sequencing was applied to DNA from cultured CD4+ T cells. MiXCR, run by TCRdb on the PCR reads, gives a single entry per CDR3 protein. The sample consists of about 14,000 distinct CDR3 sequences, about 29% of them appearing once. With 3 bases clipped from V and 5 bases from J, the junction kept 15 bases outside the gene matches. Germline CDR1 reads DFQATT; CDR2 reads SNEGSKA (reference sequence). The CDR3 runs to 17 residues. On this clonotype: What it binds is not known.

As for treatment: roughly 11-day PBMC culture with coronavirus spike peptide pools or control peptides (ViraFEST assay). The receptor was derived from a human donor with COVID-19. Source material: cultured CD4+ T cells from blood. The genes are TRBV20-1 and TRBJ2-2; 7 bases line up with TRBD2. CDR3 amino acids: CSARPHGLVPRTGELFF. CDR3 DNA: TGCAGTGCTAGGCCGCACGGACTAGTCCCGAGAACCGGGGAGCTGTTTTTT.